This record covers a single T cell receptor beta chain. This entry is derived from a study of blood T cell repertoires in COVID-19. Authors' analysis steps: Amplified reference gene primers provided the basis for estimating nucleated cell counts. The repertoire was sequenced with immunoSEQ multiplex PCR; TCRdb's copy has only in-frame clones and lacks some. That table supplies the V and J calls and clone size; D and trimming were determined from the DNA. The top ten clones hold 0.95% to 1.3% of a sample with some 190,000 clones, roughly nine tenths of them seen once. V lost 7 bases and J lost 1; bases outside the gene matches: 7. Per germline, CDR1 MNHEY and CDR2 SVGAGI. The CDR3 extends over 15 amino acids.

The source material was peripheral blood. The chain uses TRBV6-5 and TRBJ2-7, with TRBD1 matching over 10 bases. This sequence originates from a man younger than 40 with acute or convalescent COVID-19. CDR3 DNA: TGTGCCAGCATGGCTGGGGACAGGGGTTCCTACGAGCAGTACTTC. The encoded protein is CASMAGDRGSYEQYF.